This T cell receptor beta chain was observed in a study of molecular identifiers for immune sequencing clone quantification. Whole-study results and caveats: Jurkat TCR RNA from one cell was spiked into approximately 930,000 naive cells, and it was reportedly detectable there.

In regard to this clonotype: No antigen is known for it.

TCRdb re-derived calls from the PCR reads in MiXCR, one entry per CDR3 protein. The sample lists hundreds of thousands of distinct CDR3 sequences; less than 30% were seen once. The CDR3 extends over 18 amino acids. Between the trimmed V and J ends, which lost 0 bases and 5 bases, there was a span of 19 bases. The clonotype originates from a human donor in good health. Some libraries in this study had Jurkat cell RNA spiked in. The V call is TRBV12-3 or TRBV12-4, the J call TRBJ2-2, with D maybe TRBD1 (7 bases). Sequencing used naive CD8+ T cells from blood, with Jurkat cell RNA spiked in. The subset here: FACS-sorted CD8+CD4-CCR7+CD45RA+ naive T cells. The CDR3 here is CASSLAPYRPGGTGELFF. CDR3 bases: TGTGCCAGCAGTTTAGCTCCCTATAGACCAGGGGGGACCGGGGAGCTGTTTTTT.